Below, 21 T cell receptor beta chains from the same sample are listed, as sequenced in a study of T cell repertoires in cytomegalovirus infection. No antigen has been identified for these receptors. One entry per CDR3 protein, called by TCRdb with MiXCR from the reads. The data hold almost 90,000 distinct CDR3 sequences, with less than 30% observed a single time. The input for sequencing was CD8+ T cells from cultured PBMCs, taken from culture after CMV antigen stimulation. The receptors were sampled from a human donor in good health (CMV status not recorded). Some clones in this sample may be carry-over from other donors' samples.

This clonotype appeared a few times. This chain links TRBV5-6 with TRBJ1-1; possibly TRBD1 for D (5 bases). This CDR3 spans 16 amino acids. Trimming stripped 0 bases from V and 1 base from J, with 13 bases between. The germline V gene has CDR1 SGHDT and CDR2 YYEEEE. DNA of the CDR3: TGTGCCAGCAGCTTGGCGGGCGGGAGGGGGAACACTGAAGCTTTCTTT. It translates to CASSLAGGRGNTEAFF. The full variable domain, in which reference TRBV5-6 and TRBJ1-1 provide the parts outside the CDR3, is DAGVTQSPTHLIKTRGQQVTLRCSPKSGHDTVSWYQQALGQGPQFIFQYYEEEERQRGNFPDRFSGHQFPNYSSELNVNALLLGDSALYLCASSLAGGRGNTEAFFGQGTRLTVV.

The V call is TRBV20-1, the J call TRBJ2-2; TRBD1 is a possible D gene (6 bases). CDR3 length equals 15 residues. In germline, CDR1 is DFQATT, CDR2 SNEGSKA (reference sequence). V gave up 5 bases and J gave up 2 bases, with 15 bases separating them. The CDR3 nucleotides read TGCAGTGCTGCCATGGGGACAAAAAACACCGGGGAGCTGTTTTTT. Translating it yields CSAAMGTKNTGELFF.

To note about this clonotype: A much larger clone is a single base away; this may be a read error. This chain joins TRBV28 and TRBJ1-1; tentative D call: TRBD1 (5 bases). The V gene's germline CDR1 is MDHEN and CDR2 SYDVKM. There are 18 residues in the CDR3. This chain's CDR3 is CASSSDRLHNPRGTKAFF. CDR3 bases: TGTGCCAGCAGTTCAGATCGGTTACACAATCCTCGGGGCACTAAAGCTTTCTTT.

The CDR3 is CASRGTGTYNEQFF. In DNA, the CDR3 is TGTGCCAGCAGGGGGACAGGGACCTACAATGAGCAGTTCTTC. This chain connects TRBV6-1 to TRBJ2-1; TRBD1 aligns across 9 bases. V dropped 6 bases and J dropped 2; count of bases not matched to a gene: 2. Germline V gene lookup returns CDR1 MNHNS and CDR2 SASEGT. The CDR3 consists of 14 residues.

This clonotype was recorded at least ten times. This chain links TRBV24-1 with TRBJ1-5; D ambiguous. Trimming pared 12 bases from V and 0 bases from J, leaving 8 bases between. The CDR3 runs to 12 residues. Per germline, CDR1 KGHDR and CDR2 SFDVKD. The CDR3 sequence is CAPGYSNQPQHF. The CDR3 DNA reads TGTGCCCCAGGCTATAGCAATCAGCCCCAGCATTTT.

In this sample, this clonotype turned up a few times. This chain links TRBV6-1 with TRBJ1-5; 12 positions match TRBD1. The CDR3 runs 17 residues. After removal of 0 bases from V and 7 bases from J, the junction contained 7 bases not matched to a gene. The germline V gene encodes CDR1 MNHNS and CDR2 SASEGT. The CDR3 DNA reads TGTGCCAGCAGTGAAGCTGGTGGGACAGGGGGCCGACAGCCCCAGCATTTT. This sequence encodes CASSEAGGTGGRQPQHF.

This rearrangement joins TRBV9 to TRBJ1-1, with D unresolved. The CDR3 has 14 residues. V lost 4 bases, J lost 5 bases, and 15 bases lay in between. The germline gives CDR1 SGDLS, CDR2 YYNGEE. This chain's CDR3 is CASSKRPIGTEAFF. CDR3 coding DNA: TGTGCCAGCAGCAAGCGACCTATCGGGACTGAAGCTTTCTTT.

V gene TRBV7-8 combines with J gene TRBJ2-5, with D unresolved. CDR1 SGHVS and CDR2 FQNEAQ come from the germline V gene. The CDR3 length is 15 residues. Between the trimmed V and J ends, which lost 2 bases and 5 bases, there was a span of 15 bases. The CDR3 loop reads CASSLNWPVRETQYF. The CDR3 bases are TGTGCCAGCAGCTTAAATTGGCCAGTCAGGGAGACCCAGTACTTC.

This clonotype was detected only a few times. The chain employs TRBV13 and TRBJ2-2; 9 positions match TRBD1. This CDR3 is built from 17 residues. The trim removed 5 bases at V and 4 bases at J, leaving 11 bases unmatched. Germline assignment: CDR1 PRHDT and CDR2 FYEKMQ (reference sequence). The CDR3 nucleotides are TGTGCCAGCAGCCCTTATACAGGGGGCATGGGCACCGGGGAGCTGTTTTTT. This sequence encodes CASSPYTGGMGTGELFF.

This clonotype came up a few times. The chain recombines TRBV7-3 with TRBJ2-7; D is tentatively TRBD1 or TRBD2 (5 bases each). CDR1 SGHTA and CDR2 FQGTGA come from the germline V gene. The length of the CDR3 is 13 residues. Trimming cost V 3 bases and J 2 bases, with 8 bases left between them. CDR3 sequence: CASSLGVAYEQYF. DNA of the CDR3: TGTGCCAGCAGCTTGGGGGTGGCCTACGAGCAGTACTTC.

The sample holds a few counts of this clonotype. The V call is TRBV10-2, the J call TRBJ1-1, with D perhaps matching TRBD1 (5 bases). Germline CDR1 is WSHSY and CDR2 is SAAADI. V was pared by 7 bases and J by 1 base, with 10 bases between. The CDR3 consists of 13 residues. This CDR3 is CASKTDGNTEAFF. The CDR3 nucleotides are TGCGCCAGCAAGACAGACGGGAACACTGAAGCTTTCTTT.

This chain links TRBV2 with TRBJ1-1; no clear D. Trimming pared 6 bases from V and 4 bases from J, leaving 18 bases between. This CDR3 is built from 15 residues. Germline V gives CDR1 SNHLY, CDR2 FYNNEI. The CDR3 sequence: CASSPERSHGTEAFF. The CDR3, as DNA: TGTGCCAGCAGCCCTGAGAGATCGCACGGCACTGAAGCTTTCTTT.

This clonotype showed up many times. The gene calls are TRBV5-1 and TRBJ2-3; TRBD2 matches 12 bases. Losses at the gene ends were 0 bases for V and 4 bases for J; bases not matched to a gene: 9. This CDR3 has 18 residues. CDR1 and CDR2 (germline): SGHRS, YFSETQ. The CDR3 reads CASSLAPPTSGGPDTQYF. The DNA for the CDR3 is TGCGCCAGCAGCTTGGCGCCCCCCACTAGCGGGGGGCCAGATACGCAGTATTTT.

This CDR3 is CASSIHPPGTDTQYF. The CDR3, as DNA: TGTGCCAGTAGTATCCACCCCCCGGGGACAGATACGCAGTATTTT. The rearrangement joins TRBV19 to TRBJ2-3; perhaps TRBD2 as D (5 bases). This CDR3 is 15 amino acids long. Trimming pared 3 bases from V and 3 bases from J, leaving 13 bases between. CDR1 is LNHDA and CDR2 is SQIVND in the germline V gene (reference sequence).

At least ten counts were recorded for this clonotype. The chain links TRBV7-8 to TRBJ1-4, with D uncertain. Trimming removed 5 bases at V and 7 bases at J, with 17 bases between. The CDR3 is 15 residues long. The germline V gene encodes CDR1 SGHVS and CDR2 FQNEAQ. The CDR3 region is CASSPDIFSGEKLFF. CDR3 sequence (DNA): TGTGCCAGCAGCCCCGACATATTCTCGGGTGAAAAACTGTTTTTT.

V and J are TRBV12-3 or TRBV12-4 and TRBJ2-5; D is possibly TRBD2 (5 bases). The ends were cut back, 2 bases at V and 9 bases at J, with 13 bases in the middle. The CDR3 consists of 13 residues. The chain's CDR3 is CASSLSDSRAQYF. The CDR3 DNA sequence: TGTGCCAGCAGTTTATCGGACTCAAGGGCCCAGTACTTC.

The chain's CDR3 is CASSFGPGPQETQYF. CDR3 DNA: TGTGCCAGCAGTTTTGGGCCAGGACCACAAGAGACCCAGTACTTC. This chain connects TRBV27 to TRBJ2-5, with no clear D. V was shortened by 3 bases and J by 2 bases, with 13 bases between the two germline ends. This CDR3 is 15 amino acids long. The germline CDR1 and CDR2 sequences are MNHEY and SMNVEV (reference sequence).

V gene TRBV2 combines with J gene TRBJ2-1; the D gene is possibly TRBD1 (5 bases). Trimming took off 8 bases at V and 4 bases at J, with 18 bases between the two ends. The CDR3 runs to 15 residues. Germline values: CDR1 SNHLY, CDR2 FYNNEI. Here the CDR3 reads CASRERQPPYNEQFF. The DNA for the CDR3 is TGTGCCAGCCGCGAGAGACAGCCGCCTTACAATGAGCAGTTCTTC.

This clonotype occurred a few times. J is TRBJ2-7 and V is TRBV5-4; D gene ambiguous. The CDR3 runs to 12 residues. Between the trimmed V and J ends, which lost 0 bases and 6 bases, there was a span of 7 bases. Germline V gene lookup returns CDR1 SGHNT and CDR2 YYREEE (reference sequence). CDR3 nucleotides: TGTGCCAGCAGCTTGGAAAATTTCGAGCAGTACTTC. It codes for CASSLENFEQYF.

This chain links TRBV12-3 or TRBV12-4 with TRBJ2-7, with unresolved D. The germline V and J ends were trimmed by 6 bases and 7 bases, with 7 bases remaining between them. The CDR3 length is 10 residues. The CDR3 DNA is TGTGCCAGCAGCTTGGGGGAGCAGTACTTC. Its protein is CASSLGEQYF.

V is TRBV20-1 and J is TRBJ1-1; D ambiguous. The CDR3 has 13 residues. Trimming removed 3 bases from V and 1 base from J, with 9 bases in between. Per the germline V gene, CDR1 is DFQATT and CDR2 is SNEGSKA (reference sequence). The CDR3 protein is CSASSAENTEAFF. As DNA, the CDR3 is TGCAGTGCTAGCTCGGCTGAGAACACTGAAGCTTTCTTT.